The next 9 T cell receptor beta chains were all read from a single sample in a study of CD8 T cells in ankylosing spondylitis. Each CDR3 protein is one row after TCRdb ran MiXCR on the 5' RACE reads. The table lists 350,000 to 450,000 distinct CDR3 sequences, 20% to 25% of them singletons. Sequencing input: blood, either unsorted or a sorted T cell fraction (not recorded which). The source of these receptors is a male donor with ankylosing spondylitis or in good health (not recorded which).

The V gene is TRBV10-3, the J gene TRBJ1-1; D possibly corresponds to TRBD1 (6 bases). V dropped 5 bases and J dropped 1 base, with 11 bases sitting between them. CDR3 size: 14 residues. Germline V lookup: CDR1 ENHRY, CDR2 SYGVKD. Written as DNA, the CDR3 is TGTGCCATCAGTCGAGGGGGGGAGAACACTGAAGCTTTCTTT. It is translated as CAISRGGENTEAFF.

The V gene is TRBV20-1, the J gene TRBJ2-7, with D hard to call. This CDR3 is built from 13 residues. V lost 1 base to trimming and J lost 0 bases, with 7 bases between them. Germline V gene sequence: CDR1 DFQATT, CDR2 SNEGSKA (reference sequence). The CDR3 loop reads CSARAVSSYEQYF. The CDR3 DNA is TGCAGTGCTAGAGCAGTTAGCTCCTACGAGCAGTACTTC.

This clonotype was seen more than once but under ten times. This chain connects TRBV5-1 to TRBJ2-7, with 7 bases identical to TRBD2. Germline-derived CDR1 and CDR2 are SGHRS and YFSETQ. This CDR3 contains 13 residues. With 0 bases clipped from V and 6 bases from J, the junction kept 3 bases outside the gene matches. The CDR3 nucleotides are TGCGCCAGCAGCTTGGAGGGAGGGTCCGAGCAGTACTTC. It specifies CASSLEGGSEQYF.

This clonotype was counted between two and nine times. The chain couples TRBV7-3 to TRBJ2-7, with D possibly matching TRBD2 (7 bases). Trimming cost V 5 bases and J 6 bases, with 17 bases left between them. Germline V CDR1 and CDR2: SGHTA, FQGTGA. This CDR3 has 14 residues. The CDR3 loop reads CASSRVGGAGEQYF. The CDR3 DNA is TGTGCCAGCAGCCGCGTTGGGGGGGCAGGCGAGCAGTACTTC. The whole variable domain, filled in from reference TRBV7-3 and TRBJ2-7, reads GAGVSQTPSNKVTEKGKYVELRCDPISGHTALYWYRQSLGQGPEFLIYFQGTGAADDSGLPNDRFFAVRPEGSVSTLKIQRTERGDSAVYLCASSRVGGAGEQYFGPGTRLTVT.

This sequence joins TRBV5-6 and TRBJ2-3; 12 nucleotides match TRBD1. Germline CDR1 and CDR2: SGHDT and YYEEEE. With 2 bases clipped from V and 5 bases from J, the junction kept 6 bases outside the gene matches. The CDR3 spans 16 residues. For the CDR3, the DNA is TGTGCCAGCAGCTTCGGGACAGGGGGCGAAGGAGATACGCAGTATTTT. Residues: CASSFGTGGEGDTQYF. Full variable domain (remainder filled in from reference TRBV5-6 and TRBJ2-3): DAGVTQSPTHLIKTRGQQVTLRCSPKSGHDTVSWYQQALGQGPQFIFQYYEEEERQRGNFPDRFSGHQFPNYSSELNVNALLLGDSALYLCASSFGTGGEGDTQYFGPGTRLTVL.

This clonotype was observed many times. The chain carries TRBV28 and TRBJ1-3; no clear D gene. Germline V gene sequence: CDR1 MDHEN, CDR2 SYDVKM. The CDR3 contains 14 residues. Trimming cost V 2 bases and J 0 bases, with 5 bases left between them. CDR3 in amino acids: CASSLPDSGNTIYF. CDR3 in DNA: TGTGCCAGCAGTTTACCGGACTCTGGAAACACCATATATTTT.

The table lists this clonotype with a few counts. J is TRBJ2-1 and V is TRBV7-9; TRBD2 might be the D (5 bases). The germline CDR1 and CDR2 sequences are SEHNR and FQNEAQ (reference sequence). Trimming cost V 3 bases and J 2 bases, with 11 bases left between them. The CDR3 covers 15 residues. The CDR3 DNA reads TGTGCCAGCAGCTTCCTTCGGGGAACCTACAATGAGCAGTTCTTC. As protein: CASSFLRGTYNEQFF.

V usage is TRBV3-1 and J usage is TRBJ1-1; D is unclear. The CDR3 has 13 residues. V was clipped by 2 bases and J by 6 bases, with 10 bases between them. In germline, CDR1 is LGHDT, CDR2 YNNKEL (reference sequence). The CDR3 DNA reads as TGTGCCAGCAGCCAATTAGGATACGCTGAAGCTTTCTTT. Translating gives CASSQLGYAEAFF.

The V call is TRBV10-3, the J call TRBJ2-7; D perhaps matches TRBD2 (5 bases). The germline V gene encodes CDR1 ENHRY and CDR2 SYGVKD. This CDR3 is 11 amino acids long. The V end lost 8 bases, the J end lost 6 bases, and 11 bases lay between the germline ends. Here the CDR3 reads CAIGSQREQYF. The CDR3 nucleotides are TGTGCCATCGGGAGCCAGCGCGAGCAGTACTTC.